These T cell receptor beta chains were read from a single sample in a study of T cells in Graves' hyperthyroidism and ophthalmopathy. TCRdb analysed the multiplex PCR reads with MiXCR anew, one entry per CDR3 protein. The sample records a few hundred thousand distinct CDR3 sequences, roughly 14% being singletons. The material sequenced was blood. These receptors originate from a man younger than 45 with Graves' hyperthyroidism that later progressed to Graves' ophthalmopathy. CDR3s include the opening cysteine and the closing phenylalanine or tryptophan. D genes are given only for firm matches. Only some rows state a clone size, as once, few, many or a class for expanded clones.

clone size: .; CDR3 length: 14; D gene: TRBD2; V gene: TRBV19; J gene: TRBJ2-7; CDR3 DNA: TGTGCCAGTAGTATGGCGGGGGGTGCCTACGAGCAGTACTTC; CDR3 protein: CASSMAGGAYEQYF
clone size: many; CDR3 length: 16; D gene: TRBD2; V gene: TRBV6-1; J gene: TRBJ2-1; CDR3 DNA: TGTGCCAGCAGTGCCCCGACTAGCGGGGCACCCAATGAGCAGTTCTTC; CDR3 protein: CASSAPTSGAPNEQFF
clone size: few; CDR3 length: 15; D gene: .; V gene: TRBV5-1; J gene: TRBJ2-7; CDR3 DNA: TGCGCCAGCAGCTCCCTGATAGGGGGCTCCTACGAGCAGTACTTC; CDR3 protein: CASSSLIGGSYEQYF
clone size: .; CDR3 length: 13; D gene: .; V gene: TRBV30; J gene: TRBJ2-1; CDR3 DNA: TGTGCCTGGAGTCCGAATTCCTACAATGAGCAGTTCTTC; CDR3 protein: CAWSPNSYNEQFF
clone size: .; CDR3 length: 13; D gene: TRBD1; V gene: TRBV7-7; J gene: TRBJ2-1; CDR3 DNA: TGTGCCAGCAGCTTGACAGGGGCGGGCGAGCAGTTCTTC; CDR3 protein: CASSLTGAGEQFF
clone size: many; CDR3 length: 16; D gene: TRBD1; V gene: TRBV10-3; J gene: TRBJ1-2; CDR3 DNA: TGTGCCATCATTTGGGACAGGGGGCCATTTAGCTATGGCTACACCTTC; CDR3 protein: CAIIWDRGPFSYGYTF
clone size: .; CDR3 length: 15; D gene: TRBD1; V gene: TRBV19; J gene: TRBJ2-7; CDR3 DNA: TGTGCCAGTAGTATCTCGACAGGGAGAAGCTACGAGCAGTACTTC; CDR3 protein: CASSISTGRSYEQYF
clone size: .; CDR3 length: 14; D gene: .; V gene: TRBV12-3/TRBV12-4; J gene: TRBJ1-3; CDR3 DNA: TGTGCCAGCAGGCCTACAGGTACTGGAAACACCATATATTTT; CDR3 protein: CASRPTGTGNTIYF
clone size: many; CDR3 length: 13; D gene: .; V gene: TRBV5-1; J gene: TRBJ2-7; CDR3 DNA: TGCGCCAGCAGTTCCGGGACACCCTACGAGCAGTACTTC; CDR3 protein: CASSSGTPYEQYF
clone size: .; CDR3 length: 14; D gene: .; V gene: TRBV12-3/TRBV12-4; J gene: TRBJ2-3; CDR3 DNA: TGTGCCAGCAGTCTGTTCATCAGCACAGATACGCAGTATTTT; CDR3 protein: CASSLFISTDTQYF
clone size: many; CDR3 length: 14; D gene: .; V gene: TRBV5-1; J gene: TRBJ2-2; CDR3 DNA: TGCGCCAGCAGCTGGGACGCGAACACCGGGGAGCTGTTTTTT; CDR3 protein: CASSWDANTGELFF
clone size: .; CDR3 length: 11; D gene: .; V gene: TRBV20-1; J gene: TRBJ2-3; CDR3 DNA: TGCAGCGGGAGAGGCACAGATACGCAGTATTTT; CDR3 protein: CSGRGTDTQYF
clone size: .; CDR3 length: 15; D gene: TRBD2; V gene: TRBV10-3; J gene: TRBJ2-7; CDR3 DNA: TGTGCCATCAGTGAAACTAGCGGGGGCCTCTACGAGCAGTACTTC; CDR3 protein: CAISETSGGLYEQYF
clone size: many; CDR3 length: 16; D gene: TRBD1; V gene: TRBV11-3; J gene: TRBJ1-6; CDR3 DNA: TGTGCCAGCAGCTCCTACAGGGGTTCCTATAATTCACCCCTCCACTTT; CDR3 protein: CASSSYRGSYNSPLHF
clone size: .; CDR3 length: 15; D gene: TRBD1; V gene: TRBV5-1; J gene: TRBJ1-4; CDR3 DNA: TGCGCCAGCGGATATACCGGGACAGGGGGTGAAAAACTGTTTTTT; CDR3 protein: CASGYTGTGGEKLFF
clone size: few; CDR3 length: 14; D gene: .; V gene: TRBV18; J gene: TRBJ2-5; CDR3 DNA: TGTGCCAGCTCCGACTCCCAGCCCCAAGAGACCCAGTACTTC; CDR3 protein: CASSDSQPQETQYF
clone size: many; CDR3 length: 19; D gene: .; V gene: TRBV12-3/TRBV12-4; J gene: TRBJ1-1; CDR3 DNA: TGTGCCAGCAGTTTAAGTGCCCGGGACCTCTTAATGCGGAACACTGAAGCTTTCTTT; CDR3 protein: CASSLSARDLLMRNTEAFF
clone size: .; CDR3 length: 13; D gene: .; V gene: TRBV6-5; J gene: TRBJ1-1; CDR3 DNA: TGTGCCAGCAGTTACTCGAGAGGCCCCGCGGCTTTCTTT; CDR3 protein: CASSYSRGPAAFF
clone size: .; CDR3 length: 14; D gene: .; V gene: TRBV4-1; J gene: TRBJ1-6; CDR3 DNA: TGCGCCAGCAGCCAAGCAGCGTATAATTCACCCCTCCACTTT; CDR3 protein: CASSQAAYNSPLHF
clone size: many; CDR3 length: 15; D gene: .; V gene: TRBV11-2; J gene: TRBJ1-1; CDR3 DNA: TGTGCCAGCAGCTTAGTCTGGGGGCAGAACACTGAAGCTTTCTTT; CDR3 protein: CASSLVWGQNTEAFF
clone size: .; CDR3 length: 16; D gene: .; V gene: TRBV7-2; J gene: TRBJ2-7; CDR3 DNA: TGTGCCAGCAGCCTGGCGGGGAGGGACAGGACCTACGAGCAGTACTTC; CDR3 protein: CASSLAGRDRTYEQYF
clone size: many; CDR3 length: 15; D gene: .; V gene: TRBV6-5; J gene: TRBJ1-4; CDR3 DNA: TGTGCCAGCAGTTACTCGGGTCTTTCAAATGAAAAACTGTTTTTT; CDR3 protein: CASSYSGLSNEKLFF
clone size: many; CDR3 length: 14; D gene: TRBD1; V gene: TRBV30; J gene: TRBJ1-2; CDR3 DNA: TGTGCCTGGAGTGTGGGACAGAGAACATATGGCTACACCTTC; CDR3 protein: CAWSVGQRTYGYTF
clone size: many; CDR3 length: 13; D gene: .; V gene: TRBV7-2; J gene: TRBJ1-1; CDR3 DNA: TGTGCCAGCAGCTTCGAAGAGAACACTGAAGCTTTCTTT; CDR3 protein: CASSFEENTEAFF
clone size: few; CDR3 length: 17; D gene: TRBD1; V gene: TRBV19; J gene: TRBJ2-2; CDR3 DNA: TGTGCCAGTAGTATGCTCTTGGACAGGACAAACACCGGGGAGCTGTTTTTT; CDR3 protein: CASSMLLDRTNTGELFF
clone size: many; CDR3 length: 15; D gene: TRBD2; V gene: TRBV6-1; J gene: TRBJ2-7; CDR3 DNA: TGTGCCAGCAGTGAAGATGGCGGGGGGAACTACGAGCAGTACTTC; CDR3 protein: CASSEDGGGNYEQYF
clone size: .; CDR3 length: 14; D gene: .; V gene: TRBV13; J gene: TRBJ2-7; CDR3 DNA: TGTGCCAGCAGCTCAACGGGACGGACCTACGAGCAGTACTTC; CDR3 protein: CASSSTGRTYEQYF
clone size: .; CDR3 length: 12; D gene: .; V gene: TRBV30; J gene: TRBJ1-4; CDR3 DNA: TGTGCCTGGAGTGTACTAGGAGAAAAACTGTTTTTT; CDR3 protein: CAWSVLGEKLFF
clone size: .; CDR3 length: 15; D gene: .; V gene: TRBV19; J gene: TRBJ1-5; CDR3 DNA: TGTGCCAGTAGTACGATGACTGGGTACAATCAGCCCCAGCATTTT; CDR3 protein: CASSTMTGYNQPQHF
clone size: few; CDR3 length: 13; D gene: .; V gene: TRBV6-1; J gene: TRBJ1-6; CDR3 DNA: TGTGCCAGCAGTGAAACCGTTAATTCACCCCTCCACTTT; CDR3 protein: CASSETVNSPLHF
clone size: few; CDR3 length: 15; D gene: TRBD1; V gene: TRBV7-6; J gene: TRBJ1-6; CDR3 DNA: TGTGCCAGCAGCACCGGGACAGAGGCCCCCTCACCCCTCCACTTT; CDR3 protein: CASSTGTEAPSPLHF
clone size: many; CDR3 length: 15; D gene: .; V gene: TRBV30; J gene: TRBJ2-1; CDR3 DNA: TGTGCCTGGAGTAGCGAGGGCCGCGTCTACAATGAGCAGTTCTTC; CDR3 protein: CAWSSEGRVYNEQFF
clone size: .; CDR3 length: 15; D gene: TRBD2; V gene: TRBV10-2; J gene: TRBJ2-1; CDR3 DNA: TGCGCCAGCAGTGATGGAGCGGGGGGGCTCAATGAGCAGTTCTTC; CDR3 protein: CASSDGAGGLNEQFF